The present entry profiles one TCR beta chain with its context. Its antigen remains unidentified. The PCR employed 60 Vbeta primers together with 13 Jbeta primers. Clones were read by immunoSEQ multiplex PCR, and TCRdb kept only the in-frame ones, dropping some. The sample holds around 180,000 clones, more than 80% seen once. The sample originates from a study of cytomegalovirus exposure and HLA in healthy donors. Study-level points and caveats: Follow-up analysis found HLA locus-dependent TCR association rates, highest for DRB1 and lowest for HLA-C.

The CDR3 is 17 residues long. V shed 6 bases, J shed 2 bases, and the junction held 14 bases outside the gene matches. Germline lookup yields CDR1 SQVTM and CDR2 ANQGSEA. The chain has TRBV29-1 and TRBJ2-1; 9 nucleotides align to TRBD1. The sequence was obtained from a male donor in good health and CMV-seronegative. The sample taken for sequencing was PBMCs. In DNA, the CDR3 is TGCAGCGTAGCGCTCGGGACAGGGATCGGCGCCTACAATGAGCAGTTCTTC. Amino acids: CSVALGTGIGAYNEQFF.